One T cell receptor beta chain is described in this entry. The data were taken from a study of blood T cell repertoires in COVID-19. At the level of the study: Researchers got acute and convalescent COVID-19 samples from the United States, Italy and Spain.

Germline V gene lookup returns CDR1 GTSNPN and CDR2 SVGIG (reference sequence). This CDR3 spans 14 amino acids. Trimming cost V 5 bases and J 6 bases, with 16 bases left between them. TCRdb's copy holds only in-frame clones and misses some; the assay was immunoSEQ multiplex PCR. In the table there are 210,000 or so clones, 84% of which are singletons. Sequenced sample: peripheral blood. This receptor was identified in a woman of 80 years or more with active or convalescent COVID-19. The V and J genes are TRBV30 and TRBJ1-4, with D possibly TRBD1 on 5 matching bases. CDR3 sequence reads: CAWGVGGGDEKLFF. The CDR3 region has the DNA TGTGCCTGGGGGGTTGGGGGGGGAGATGAAAAACTGTTTTTT. Full variable domain (outside the CDR3, taken from reference TRBV30 and TRBJ1-4): SQTIHQWPATLVQPVGSPLSLECTVEGTSNPNLYWYRQAAGRGLQLLFYSVGIGQISSEVPQNLSASRPQDRQFILSSKKLLLSDSGFYLCAWGVGGGDEKLFFGSGTQLSVL.